This T cell receptor beta chain was identified during a study of cytomegalovirus exposure and HLA in healthy donors. The V gene's germline CDR1 is LGHNA and CDR2 YSLEER. The CDR3 has 17 residues. Germline trimming cut 1 base from V and 0 bases from J; bases unmatched to any gene: 7. Turning to this clone: Its cognate antigen is unknown.

Findings and limits, study-wide: CMV antigen specificity of three CMV-associated chains was confirmed in vitro.

Sequencing used immunoSEQ multiplex PCR; TCRdb keeps in-frame clones, though not all of them. The sample has 70,000 to 90,000 clones, approximately 86% seen once. The donors were part of the roughly 120-subject validation cohort, which stood apart from the roughly 670-subject first cohort. This clonotype was obtained from a man aged 25 to 40 in good health and CMV-seronegative. The source material was PBMCs. This chain uses TRBV4-3 with TRBJ2-7; 9 bases fit TRBD1. The CDR3 loop is CASSQGLWDRDSYEQYF. The CDR3 DNA reads TGCGCCAGCAGCCAAGGGTTGTGGGACAGGGACTCCTACGAGCAGTACTTC.